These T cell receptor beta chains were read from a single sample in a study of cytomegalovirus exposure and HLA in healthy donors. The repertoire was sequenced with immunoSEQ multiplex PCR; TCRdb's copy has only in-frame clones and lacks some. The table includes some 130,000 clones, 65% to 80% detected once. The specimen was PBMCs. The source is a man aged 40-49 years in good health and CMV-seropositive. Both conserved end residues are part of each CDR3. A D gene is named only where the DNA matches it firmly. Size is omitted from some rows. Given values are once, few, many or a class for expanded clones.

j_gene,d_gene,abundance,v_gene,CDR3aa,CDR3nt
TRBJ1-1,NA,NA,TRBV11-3,CASSKNPRGVTEAFF,TGTGCCAGCAGCAAAAACCCACGGGGGGTCACTGAAGCTTTCTTT
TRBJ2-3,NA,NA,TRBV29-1,CSVFGGLTDTQYF,TGCAGCGTTTTCGGAGGTCTTACAGATACGCAGTATTTT
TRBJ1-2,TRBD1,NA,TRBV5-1,CASSLADRARGNGYTF,TGCGCCAGCAGCTTGGCGGACAGGGCACGAGGTAATGGCTACACCTTC
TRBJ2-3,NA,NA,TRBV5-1,CASSLPVRDTQYF,TGCGCCAGCAGCTTGCCAGTGAGGGATACGCAGTATTTT
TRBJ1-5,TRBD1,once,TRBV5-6,CASSVGTGDGNQPQHF,TGTGCCAGCAGCGTAGGGACAGGGGACGGAAATCAGCCCCAGCATTTT
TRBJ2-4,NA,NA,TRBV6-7,CASGGLWDIQYF,TGTGCCTCCGGGGGACTGTGGGACATTCAGTACTTC
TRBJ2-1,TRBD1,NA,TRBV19,CASRVQGGGDEQFF,TGTGCCAGTAGGGTACAGGGGGGCGGCGATGAGCAGTTCTTC
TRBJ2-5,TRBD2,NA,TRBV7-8,CASSPGPAGGETQYF,TGTGCCAGCAGCCCGGGCCCGGCGGGGGGGGAGACCCAGTACTTC
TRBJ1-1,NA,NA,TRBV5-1,CASSLGIGGYYEDTEAFF,TGCGCCAGCAGCTTGGGAATCGGCGGATACTATGAAGACACTGAAGCTTTCTTT
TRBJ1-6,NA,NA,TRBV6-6,CASSYGQGGSPLHF,TGTGCCAGCAGTTACGGGCAGGGTGGTTCACCCCTCCACTTT
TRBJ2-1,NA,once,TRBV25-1,CASSEWGEVNEQFF,TGTGCCAGCAGTGAATGGGGAGAAGTCAATGAGCAGTTCTTC
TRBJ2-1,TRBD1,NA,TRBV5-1,CASSFLGTGAYNEQFF,TGCGCCAGCAGCTTTCTGGGGACAGGGGCCTACAATGAGCAGTTCTTC
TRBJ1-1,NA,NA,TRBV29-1,CSVRAGGDTEAFF,TGCAGCGTTCGGGCCGGCGGGGACACTGAAGCTTTCTTT
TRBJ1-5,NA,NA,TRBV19,CASSPGGAWGNQPQHF,TGTGCCAGTAGCCCTGGGGGCGCCTGGGGAAATCAGCCCCAGCATTTT
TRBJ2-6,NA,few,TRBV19,CASSNTASGANVLTF,TGTGCCAGTAGTAACACAGCCTCTGGGGCCAACGTCCTGACTTTC
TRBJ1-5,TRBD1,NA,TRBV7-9,CSSSLAPGTDSNQPQHF,TGTTCCAGCAGCTTAGCGCCCGGGACAGATAGCAATCAGCCCCAGCATTTT